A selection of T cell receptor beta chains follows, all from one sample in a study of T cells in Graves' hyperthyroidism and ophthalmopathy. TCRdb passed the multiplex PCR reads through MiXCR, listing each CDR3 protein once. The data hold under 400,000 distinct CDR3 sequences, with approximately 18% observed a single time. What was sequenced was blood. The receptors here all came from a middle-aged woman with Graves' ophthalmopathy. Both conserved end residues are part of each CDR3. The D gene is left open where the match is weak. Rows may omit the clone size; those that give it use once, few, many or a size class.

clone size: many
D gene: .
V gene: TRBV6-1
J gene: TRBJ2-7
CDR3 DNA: TGTGCCAGCAGTGAAGGTGGGGGCTTTATTCGTGGGTACGAGCAGTACTTC
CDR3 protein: CASSEGGGFIRGYEQYF

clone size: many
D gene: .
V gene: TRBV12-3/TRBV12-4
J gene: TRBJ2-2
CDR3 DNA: TGTGCCAGCAGTCTTACCCCCGGTGGCGGGGAGCTGTTTTTT
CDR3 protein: CASSLTPGGGELFF

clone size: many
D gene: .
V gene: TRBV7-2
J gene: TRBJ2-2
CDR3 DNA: TGTGCCAGCAGCTTAAGTCCTACCCTCGGGGAGCTGTTTTTT
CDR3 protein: CASSLSPTLGELFF

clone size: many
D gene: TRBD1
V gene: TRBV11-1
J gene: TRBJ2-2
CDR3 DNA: TGTGCCAGCAGCCTTGGGGACAGACGGAACACCGGGGAGCTGTTTTTT
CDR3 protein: CASSLGDRRNTGELFF

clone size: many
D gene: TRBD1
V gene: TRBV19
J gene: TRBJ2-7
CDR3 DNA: TGTGCCAGTAGCATAGGACAGGCCTACGAGCAGTACTTC
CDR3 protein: CASSIGQAYEQYF

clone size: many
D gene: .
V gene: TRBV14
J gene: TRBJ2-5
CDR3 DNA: TGTGCCAGCAGCCAAGAATTGCGAGAGACCCAGTACTTC
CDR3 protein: CASSQELRETQYF

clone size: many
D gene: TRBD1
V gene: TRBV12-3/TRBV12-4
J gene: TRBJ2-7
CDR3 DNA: TGTGCCAGCAGTCCGAACAGGGGCTACGAGCAGTACTTC
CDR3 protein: CASSPNRGYEQYF

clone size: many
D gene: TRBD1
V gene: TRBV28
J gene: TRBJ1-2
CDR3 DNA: TGTGCCAGCAGGGCCTCAGGGGGCGGCTACACCTTC
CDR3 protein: CASRASGGGYTF

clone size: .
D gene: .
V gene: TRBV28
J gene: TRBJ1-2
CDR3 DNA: TGTGCCAGCAGTTCCCTCGGGAGTTCTAACTATGGCTACACCTTC
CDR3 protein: CASSSLGSSNYGYTF

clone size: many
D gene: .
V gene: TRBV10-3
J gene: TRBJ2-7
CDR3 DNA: TGTGCCATCAGTGAGTCGGACCTAAAAGCCTACGAGCAGTACTTC
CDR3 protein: CAISESDLKAYEQYF

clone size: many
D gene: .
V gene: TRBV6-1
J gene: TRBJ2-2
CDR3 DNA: TGTGCCAACAGCCACGGGACCAACACCGGGGAGCTGTTTTTT
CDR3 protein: CANSHGTNTGELFF

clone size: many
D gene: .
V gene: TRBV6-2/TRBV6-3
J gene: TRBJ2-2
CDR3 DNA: TGTGCCACCTGGTGGGTCACCGGGGAGCTGTTTTTT
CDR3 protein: CATWWVTGELFF

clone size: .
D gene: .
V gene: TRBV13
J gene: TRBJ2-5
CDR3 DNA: TGTGCCAGCAGCTTAGGCCTATGGTCAGGATCAGCCCAATTAGAGACCCAGTACTTC
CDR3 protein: CASSLGLWSGSAQLETQYF

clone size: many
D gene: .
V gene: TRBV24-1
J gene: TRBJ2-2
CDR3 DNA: TGTGCCACCAGTGAGAATGGGGGGTTGAACACCGGGGAGCTGTTTTTT
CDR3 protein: CATSENGGLNTGELFF

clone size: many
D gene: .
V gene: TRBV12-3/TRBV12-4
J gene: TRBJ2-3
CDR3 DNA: TGTGCCAGCAGTTTAGCCAGACGGCTACTAGATACGCAGTATTTT
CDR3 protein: CASSLARRLLDTQYF

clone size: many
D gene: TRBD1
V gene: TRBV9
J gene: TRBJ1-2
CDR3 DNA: TGTGCCAGCAGCCCACGGACAGGAGGTGGCTACACCTTC
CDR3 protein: CASSPRTGGGYTF

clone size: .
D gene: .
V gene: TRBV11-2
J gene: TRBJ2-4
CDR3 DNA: TGTGCCAGCAGCTTACGCCGGCCGGAGGACATTCAGTACTTC
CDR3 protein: CASSLRRPEDIQYF

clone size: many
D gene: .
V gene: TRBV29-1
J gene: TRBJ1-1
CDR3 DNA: TGCAGCGTAGCCGAGACGGAGAACACTGAAGCTTTCTTT
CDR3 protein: CSVAETENTEAFF

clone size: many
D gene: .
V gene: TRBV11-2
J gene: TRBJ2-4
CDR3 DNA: TGTGCCAGCAGCTTACAGGGGTTCGGGGCCAAAAACATTCAGTACTTC
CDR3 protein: CASSLQGFGAKNIQYF

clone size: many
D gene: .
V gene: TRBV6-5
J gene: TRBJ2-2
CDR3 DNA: TGTGCCAGCAGTTACCCAGGACGGTCCACCGGGGAGCTGTTTTTT
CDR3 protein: CASSYPGRSTGELFF

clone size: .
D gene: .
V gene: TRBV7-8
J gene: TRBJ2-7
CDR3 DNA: TGTGCCAGCAGACTAGGCGCAGGGTCCGACGAGCAGTACTTC
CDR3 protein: CASRLGAGSDEQYF

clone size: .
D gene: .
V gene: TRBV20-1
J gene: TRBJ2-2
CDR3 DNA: TGCAGTGCGAGGGGTTTGGAGGCCGGGGAGCTGTTTTTT
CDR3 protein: CSARGLEAGELFF

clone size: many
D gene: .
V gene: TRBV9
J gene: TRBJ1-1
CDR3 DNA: TGTGCCAGCAGCGTAGCCCAGTTTGGAGTCGCTTTCTTT
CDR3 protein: CASSVAQFGVAFF

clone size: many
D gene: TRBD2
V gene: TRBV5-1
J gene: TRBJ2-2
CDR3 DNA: TGCGCCAGCGGGCGGGAGGGCCAGGGCACCGGGGAGCTGTTTTTT
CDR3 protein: CASGREGQGTGELFF

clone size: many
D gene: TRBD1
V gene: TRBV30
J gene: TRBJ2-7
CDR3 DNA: TGTGCCTGGAGTACCGACAGGGGATCGTCCTACGAGCAGTACTTC
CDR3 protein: CAWSTDRGSSYEQYF

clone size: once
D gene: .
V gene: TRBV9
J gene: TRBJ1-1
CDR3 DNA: TGTGCCAGCAGCCCTTACAGGGCAGATCCTTACATGAACACTGAAGCTTTCTTT
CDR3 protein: CASSPYRADPYMNTEAFF

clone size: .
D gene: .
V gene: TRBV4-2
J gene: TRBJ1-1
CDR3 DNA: TGTGCCAGCAGCCAAGTCGGGGGCCGAGGCACTGAAGCTTTCTTT
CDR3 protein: CASSQVGGRGTEAFF

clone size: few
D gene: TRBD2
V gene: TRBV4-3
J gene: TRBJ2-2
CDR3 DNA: TGCGCCAGCAGCCAAGATTCACTAGCGGGAGAGTTCGGGGAGCTGTTTTTT
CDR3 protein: CASSQDSLAGEFGELFF

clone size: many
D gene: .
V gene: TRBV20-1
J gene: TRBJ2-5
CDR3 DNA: TGCAGTGCTAGAGATCCGTCAGCTAGCGTCCAGGAGACCCAGTACTTC
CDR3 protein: CSARDPSASVQETQYF

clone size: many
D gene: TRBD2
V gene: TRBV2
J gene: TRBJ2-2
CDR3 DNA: TGTGCCAGCAGTGAGGGTAGCGGGAGTTTCGGGGAGCTGTTTTTT
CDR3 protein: CASSEGSGSFGELFF

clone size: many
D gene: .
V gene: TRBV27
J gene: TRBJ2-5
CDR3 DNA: TGTGCCAGCAGTTATTATGGGGCCTCGGAGACCCAGTACTTC
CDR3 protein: CASSYYGASETQYF

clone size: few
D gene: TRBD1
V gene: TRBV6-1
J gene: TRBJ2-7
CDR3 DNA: TGTGCCAGCAGTGCCGGACAGGCGTACTTC
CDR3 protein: CASSAGQAYF

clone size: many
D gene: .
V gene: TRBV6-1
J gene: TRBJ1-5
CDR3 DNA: TGTGCCAGCAGTGAAGCGGGACATAGCAATCAGCCCCAGCATTTT
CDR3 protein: CASSEAGHSNQPQHF

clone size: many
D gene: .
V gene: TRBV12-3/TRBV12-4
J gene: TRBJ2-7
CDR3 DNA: TGTGCCAGCAGCTTAAATAACTACGAGCAGTACTTC
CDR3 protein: CASSLNNYEQYF

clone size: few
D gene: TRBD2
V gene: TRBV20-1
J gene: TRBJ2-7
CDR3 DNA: TGCAGTGCTCACACGGGACTAGAAGATCAGCAGTACTTC
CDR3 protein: CSAHTGLEDQQYF

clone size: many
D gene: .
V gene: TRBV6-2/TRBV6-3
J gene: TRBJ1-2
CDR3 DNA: TGTGCCAGCAATTGGCAAGGGACCTCACCTAACTATGGCTACACCTTC
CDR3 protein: CASNWQGTSPNYGYTF

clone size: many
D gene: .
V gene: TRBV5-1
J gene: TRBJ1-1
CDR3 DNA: TGCGCCAGCAGCACGGGACACCCGGTGCTCGCTTTCTTT
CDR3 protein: CASSTGHPVLAFF